The sequence of this TCR beta chain was determined in a study of T cell responses to AZD1222 COVID-19 vaccine. Study-level points and caveats: Among spike-specific TCRs, nearly half reportedly target unmutated variant regions.

Measured with immunoSEQ multiplex PCR; TCRdb has only the in-frame clones, and not every one. The sample shows approximately 130,000 clones, 85% to 90% of them seen only once. A remark on this clone: Its antigen is not known.

J was trimmed by 8 bases and V by 2 bases; bases with no gene match: 12. The CDR3 contains 15 residues. CDR1 and CDR2 from the germline V gene are SGHRS and YFSETQ. Specimen: peripheral blood, collected on day 0 of MenACWY control vaccination. The clonotype comes from an adult in good health. The chain combines TRBV5-1 with TRBJ1-2; 7 positions agree with TRBD1. The CDR3 spells CASSLTGAPLVGYTF. The CDR3 DNA reads as TGCGCCAGCAGCTTAACAGGGGCCCCCCTTGTCGGCTACACCTTC.